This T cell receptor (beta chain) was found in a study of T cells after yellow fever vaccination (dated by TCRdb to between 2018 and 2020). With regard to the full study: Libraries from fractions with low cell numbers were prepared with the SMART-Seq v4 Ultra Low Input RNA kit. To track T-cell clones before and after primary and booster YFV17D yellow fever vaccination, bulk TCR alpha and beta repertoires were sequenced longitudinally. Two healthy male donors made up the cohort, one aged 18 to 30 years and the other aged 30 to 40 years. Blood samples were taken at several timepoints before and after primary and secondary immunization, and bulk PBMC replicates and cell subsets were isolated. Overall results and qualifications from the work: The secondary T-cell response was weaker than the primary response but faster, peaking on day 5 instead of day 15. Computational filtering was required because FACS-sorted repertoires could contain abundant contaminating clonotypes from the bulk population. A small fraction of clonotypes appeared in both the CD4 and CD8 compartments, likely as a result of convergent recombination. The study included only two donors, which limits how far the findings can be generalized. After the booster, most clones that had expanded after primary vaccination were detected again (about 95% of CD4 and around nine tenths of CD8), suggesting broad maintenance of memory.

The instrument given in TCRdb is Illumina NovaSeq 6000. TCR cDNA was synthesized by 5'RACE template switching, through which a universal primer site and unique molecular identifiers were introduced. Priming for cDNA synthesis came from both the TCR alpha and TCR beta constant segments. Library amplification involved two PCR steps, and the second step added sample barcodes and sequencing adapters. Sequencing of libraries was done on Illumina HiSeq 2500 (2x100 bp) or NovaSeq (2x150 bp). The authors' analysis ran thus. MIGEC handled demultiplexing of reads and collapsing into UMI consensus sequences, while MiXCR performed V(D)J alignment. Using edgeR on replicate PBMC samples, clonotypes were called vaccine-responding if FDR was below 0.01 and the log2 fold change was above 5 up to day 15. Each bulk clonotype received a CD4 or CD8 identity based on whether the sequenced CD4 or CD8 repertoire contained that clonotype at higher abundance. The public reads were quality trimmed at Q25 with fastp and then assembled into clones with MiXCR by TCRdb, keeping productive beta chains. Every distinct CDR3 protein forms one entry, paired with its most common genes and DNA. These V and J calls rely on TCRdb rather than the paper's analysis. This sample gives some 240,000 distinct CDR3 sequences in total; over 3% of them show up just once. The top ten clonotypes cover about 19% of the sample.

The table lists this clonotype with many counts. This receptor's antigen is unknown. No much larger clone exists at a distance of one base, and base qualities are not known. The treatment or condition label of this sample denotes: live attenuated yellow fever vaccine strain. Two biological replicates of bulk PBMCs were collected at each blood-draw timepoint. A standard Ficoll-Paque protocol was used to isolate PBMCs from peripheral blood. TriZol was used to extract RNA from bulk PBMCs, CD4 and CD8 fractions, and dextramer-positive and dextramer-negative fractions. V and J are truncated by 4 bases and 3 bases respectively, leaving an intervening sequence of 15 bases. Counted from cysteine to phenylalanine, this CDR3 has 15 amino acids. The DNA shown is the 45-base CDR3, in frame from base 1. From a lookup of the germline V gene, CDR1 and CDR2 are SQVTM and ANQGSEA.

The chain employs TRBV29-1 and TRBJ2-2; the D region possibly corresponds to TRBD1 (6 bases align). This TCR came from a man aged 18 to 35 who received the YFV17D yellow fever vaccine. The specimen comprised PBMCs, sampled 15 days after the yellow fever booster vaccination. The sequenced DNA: TGCAGCGTTGTATGGGGGCAGACTCACACCGGGGAGCTGTTTTTT. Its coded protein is CSVVWGQTHTGELFF.